This T cell receptor beta chain was identified in a study of identical twins. Of note for this clonotype: Its target is unknown.

Healthy Caucasian donors formed the entire cohort. General study points: High-abundance cord blood beta clonotypes had fewer insertions; memory repertoires showed none. Among beta out-of-frame sequences, excess sharing between twins appeared weaker.

There are 15 residues in the CDR3. The V gene's germline CDR1 is SGHAT and CDR2 FQNNGV. Trimming took 3 bases from V and 7 from J; bases not matched to a gene: 9. With template switching, a universal primer site was added, and the cDNA carried unique molecular identifiers. Using its own MiXCR run on the 5' RACE reads, TCRdb lists one record per CDR3 protein. The table records about 500,000 distinct CDR3 sequences, approximately 15% of them present only once. Another study also made use of these data, one on yellow fever vaccine responses in identical twins.

The receptor was derived from a woman aged 18-29 years in good health. Source material: CD4+ T cells sorted from blood. The rearrangement joins TRBV11-2 to TRBJ1-2, with TRBD1 matching over 9 bases. The CDR3 reads CASSLGDRDVAGYTF. The CDR3 bases are TGTGCCAGCAGCTTGGGGGACAGGGATGTAGCTGGCTACACCTTC. The full variable domain, in which reference TRBV11-2 and TRBJ1-2 provide the parts outside the CDR3, is EAGVAQSPRYKIIEKRQSVAFWCNPISGHATLYWYQQILGQGPKLLIQFQNNGVVDDSQLPKDRFSAERLKGVDSTLKIQPAKLEDSAVYLCASSLGDRDVAGYTFGSGTRLTVV.